This T cell receptor beta chain stems from a study of cytomegalovirus exposure and HLA in healthy donors. Overall study: An early release of data contained roughly 86 million unique TCRs, which came from HLA-typed donors. Notes on the study in general: In a later analysis, TCR beta V- and J-gene trimming was associated with a missense DCLRE1C variant. Segments of the TCR beta V type were, in most cases, productive about 87% or about 30% of the time in an earlier analysis.

Germline assignment: CDR1 SGHRS and CDR2 YFSETQ. The CDR3 is 16 residues long. V shed 5 bases and J shed 8 bases, with 22 bases lying between them. In the PCR, 60 Vbeta and 13 Jbeta primers were used. Some clones are missing from TCRdb's copy, which holds only in-frame ones; the method was immunoSEQ multiplex PCR. The sample contains fewer than 150,000 clones, roughly three quarters of which appear only once. As concerns this clone: The target antigen is unknown.

This chain links TRBV5-1 with TRBJ1-4; D is ambiguous. What was sequenced was PBMCs. The sequence came from a man aged 18 to 30 in good health and CMV-seronegative. The CDR3 protein is CASRGELVRADEKLFF. The DNA of the CDR3 is TGCGCCAGCAGAGGAGAATTGGTGAGGGCAGACGAAAAACTGTTTTTT.